A selection of T cell receptor beta chains follows, all from one sample in a study of T cell changes during pregnancy in multiple sclerosis. The data were produced by immunoSEQ multiplex PCR, yet TCRdb's version contains in-frame clones alone and is incomplete. The table lists about 72,000 clones, 90% to 95% of them singletons. Material: peripheral blood, obtained in the third trimester of pregnancy. These receptors were collected from a female donor in good health, enrolled as a control in a pregnancy study. Both conserved end residues are part of each CDR3. D genes are given only for firm matches. Size tells how often a clone was seen (once, few, many) or the class of an expanded clone, and some rows leave it out.

clone size	V gene	D gene	J gene	CDR3 DNA	CDR3 protein
.	TRBV7-8	.	TRBJ1-3	TGTGCCAGCAGCTTATATCGCAGGGGATTCTCTGGAAACACCATATATTTT	CASSLYRRGFSGNTIYF
.	TRBV6-4	.	TRBJ2-5	TGTGCCAGCAGTGACTCTGAGCGAGCGACCCAGTACTTC	CASSDSERATQYF
.	TRBV27	TRBD1	TRBJ2-7	TGTGCCAGCAGTTTGTCGGGACAGAACAACGAGCAGTACTTC	CASSLSGQNNEQYF
.	TRBV19	.	TRBJ1-5	TGTGCCAGTAGCTCAAAAGGGGCCAGAGGTCAGCCCCAGCATTTT	CASSSKGARGQPQHF
.	TRBV29-1	.	TRBJ1-4	TGCAGCGTCGAGCTCAGGGCAACTAATGAAAAACTGTTTTTT	CSVELRATNEKLFF
.	TRBV19	TRBD1	TRBJ2-2	TGTGCCAGTGGGACAGGGGGTGCCGGGGAGCTGTTTTTT	CASGTGGAGELFF
.	TRBV9	.	TRBJ1-3	TGTGCCAGCAGTTCTACTTACTCTGGAAACACCATATATTTT	CASSSTYSGNTIYF
.	TRBV7-2	TRBD1	TRBJ1-1	TGTGCCAGCAGCTTACCCAGGGGGCTCGGCACTGAAGCTTTCTTT	CASSLPRGLGTEAFF
once	TRBV5-1	TRBD1	TRBJ2-5	TGCGCCAGCAGCTTTTCACAGGGGGCGGAAGAGACCCAGTACTTC	CASSFSQGAEETQYF
.	TRBV10-3	.	TRBJ2-1	TGTGCCATCAGTGAGTCGAAAGCAAGAGACAGGTTAAATGAGCAGTTCTTC	CAISESKARDRLNEQFF
once	TRBV11-3	TRBD2	TRBJ2-1	TGTGCCAGCAGCCCGGGAGGGGGTATCTACAATGAGCAGTTCTTC	CASSPGGGIYNEQFF
.	TRBV28	.	TRBJ2-5	TGTGCCAGCAGTCCCGAACAGGGCGAGACCCAGTACTTC	CASSPEQGETQYF
once	TRBV18	.	TRBJ2-1	TGTGCCAGCTCACCATCGGCAGGCGGACCGGGGGAGCAGTTCTTC	CASSPSAGGPGEQFF
.	TRBV6-1	.	TRBJ1-1	TGTGCCAGCAGTGACCGAGCAAAAATGAACACTGAAGCTTTCTTT	CASSDRAKMNTEAFF
.	TRBV27	.	TRBJ2-7	TGTGCCAGCAGTTTCCGGCTAGCAACTCAATCTGAAAGGAAAGTTCCCTACGAGCAGTACTTC	CASSFRLATQSERKVPYEQYF
.	TRBV6-1	TRBD2	TRBJ2-3	TGTGCCAGCAGTGGGACTAGCGGGGGAGCAGATACGCAGTATTTT	CASSGTSGGADTQYF
.	TRBV9	TRBD2	TRBJ2-1	TGTGCCAGCAGCGTAGCGATTGGGCGGGGGGGCCACAATGAGCAGTTCTTC	CASSVAIGRGGHNEQFF
.	TRBV18	.	TRBJ1-4	TGTGCCAGCTCACGATCTCGAGCCCCTAATGAAAAACTGTTTTTT	CASSRSRAPNEKLFF
.	TRBV4-1	.	TRBJ1-2	TGCGCCAGCAGCCAAGACATTTACAGGCCCGCTAACTATGGCTACACCTTC	CASSQDIYRPANYGYTF
.	TRBV5-1	TRBD1	TRBJ1-4	TGCGCCAGCAGCCCGGGCGAGGGACAGGGGAAAAAACTGTTTTTT	CASSPGEGQGKKLFF
.	TRBV5-1	.	TRBJ2-7	TGCGCCAGCAGCTTGGACGGGGGGCGCGGGGACTACGAGCAGTACTTC	CASSLDGGRGDYEQYF
.	TRBV5-1	TRBD2	TRBJ2-4	TGCGCCAGCAGCTTGGTGGCCCTAGTAGCGGCTAGCGGATCCAAAAACATTCAGTACTTC	CASSLVALVAASGSKNIQYF
.	TRBV5-1	.	TRBJ2-2	TGCGCCAGCAGCTTGGTGTCGATCGGAGCCGGGGAGCTGTTTTTT	CASSLVSIGAGELFF
.	TRBV9	TRBD2	TRBJ2-1	TGTGCCAGCAGCCCAGCGGGGGGGCTTGTGAATGAGCAGTTCTTC	CASSPAGGLVNEQFF
.	TRBV7-9	TRBD1	TRBJ2-7	TGTGCCAGCAGTTCGACAGGGGGCTACGAGCAGTACTTC	CASSSTGGYEQYF
.	TRBV18	TRBD2	TRBJ2-3	TGTGCCAGCTCACCACTCCCGACTAGCGGGGGCACAGATACGCAGTATTTT	CASSPLPTSGGTDTQYF
.	TRBV15	TRBD1	TRBJ1-2	TGTGCCACCAGCAGCCGGGACAGGGAGGGCCACACCTTC	CATSSRDREGHTF
.	TRBV4-1	TRBD1	TRBJ1-6	TGCGCCAGCAGCCAAGATCCTCCTACAGGGGCCTACTCCTATAATTCACCCCTCCACTTT	CASSQDPPTGAYSYNSPLHF
few	TRBV30	TRBD1	TRBJ2-5	TGTGCCTGTACCCGACAGGGAAGACAAGAGACCCAGTACTTC	CACTRQGRQETQYF
.	TRBV19	.	TRBJ2-7	TGTGCCAGTAGTAGGTCCGGGACTTCGCACTACGAGCAGTACTTC	CASSRSGTSHYEQYF
.	TRBV2	.	TRBJ1-5	TGTGCCAGCACCGTTTATAGCAATCAGCCCCAGCATTTT	CASTVYSNQPQHF
.	TRBV5-8	.	TRBJ2-3	TGTGCCAGCAGCTTGGCCCCGGGAGCAGATACGCAGTATTTT	CASSLAPGADTQYF
.	TRBV7-7	.	TRBJ1-4	TGTGCTAGCAGCTTAGCGACCGGGACGGGGGATAGGACTAATGAAAAACTGTTTTTT	CASSLATGTGDRTNEKLFF
.	TRBV19	.	TRBJ2-5	TGTGCCAGTAACAGTCGGTTCCAAGAGACCCAGTACTTC	CASNSRFQETQYF
.	TRBV18	.	TRBJ1-4	TGTGCCAGCTCGAACCAGGGGTCTAATGAAAAACTGTTTTTT	CASSNQGSNEKLFF
.	TRBV5-1	TRBD1	TRBJ2-1	TGCGCCAGCAGCCCGAGGGACAGGGGTAACAATGAGCAGTTCTTC	CASSPRDRGNNEQFF
once	TRBV7-8	TRBD1	TRBJ1-1	TGTGCCGTCACGAAGACAGGGGGCGAGAGCACTGAAGCTTTCTTT	CAVTKTGGESTEAFF
once	TRBV7-9	TRBD1	TRBJ2-7	TGTGCCAGCAGCTTAGGGGGCAGGGGGGAGCAGTACTTC	CASSLGGRGEQYF
.	TRBV6-6	.	TRBJ2-7	TGTGCCAGCAGCCCTCGACAGGTGACCTCCTACGAGCAGTACTTC	CASSPRQVTSYEQYF
.	TRBV2	TRBD1	TRBJ2-1	TGTGCCACGCTACAGGGGGGCAATGAGCAGTTCTTC	CATLQGGNEQFF